The rows below give T cell receptor beta chains drawn from one sample of a study of shared clonotypes between healthy human individuals. Repertoires were generated with immunoSEQ multiplex PCR, while TCRdb's copy carries only in-frame clones and drops some. This repertoire shows under 850,000 clones, nearly 95% found once; its top ten account for 24%. Material for sequencing was naive CD8+ T cells sorted from blood. The origin of the receptors is a young man in good health. Both conserved end residues are part of each CDR3. A clone size is listed for some rows: how often the clone was seen (once, few, many), or a class if it is expanded.

.	TRBV6-5	TRBJ2-2	CASRGTWNTGELFF
.	TRBV9	TRBJ2-1	CASSPAAGAANEQFF
.	TRBV7-2	TRBJ2-1	CASSGGPLYNEQFF
few	TRBV4-1	TRBJ1-5	CASSQDREDQPQHF
.	TRBV5-1	TRBJ2-5	CASSLAVQTETQYF
.	TRBV14	TRBJ2-7	CASSQDPDGRNEQYF
.	TRBV7-3	TRBJ2-5	CASSPNGLAQETQYF
.	TRBV14	TRBJ1-1	CASTTDGLNTEAFF
.	TRBV14	TRBJ2-3	CASRALDDSTDTQYF
.	TRBV7-9	TRBJ1-2	CASSLDSRGYTF